Detailed here is one TCR beta chain. Produced via immunoSEQ multiplex PCR; TCRdb's table is partial and in-frame only. Among roughly 100,000 clones, about nine tenths were seen once, and the ten largest hold around 1.5%. These data come from a study of T cell changes during pregnancy in multiple sclerosis. The CDR3 runs 16 residues. In germline, CDR1 is SGDLS, CDR2 YYNGEE. V lost 3 bases and J 0 bases, leaving 14 bases between the germline ends. Sequenced here: peripheral blood, sampled after pregnancy. This sequence joins TRBV9 and TRBJ2-3; tentatively, D is TRBD1 (6 bases). The TCR sequence derives from a female donor with multiple sclerosis, enrolled in a pregnancy study. CDR3 DNA sequence: TGTGCCAGCAGCGAGGCCGGGACAAGGAGCACAGATACGCAGTATTTT. Translating gives CASSEAGTRSTDTQYF.